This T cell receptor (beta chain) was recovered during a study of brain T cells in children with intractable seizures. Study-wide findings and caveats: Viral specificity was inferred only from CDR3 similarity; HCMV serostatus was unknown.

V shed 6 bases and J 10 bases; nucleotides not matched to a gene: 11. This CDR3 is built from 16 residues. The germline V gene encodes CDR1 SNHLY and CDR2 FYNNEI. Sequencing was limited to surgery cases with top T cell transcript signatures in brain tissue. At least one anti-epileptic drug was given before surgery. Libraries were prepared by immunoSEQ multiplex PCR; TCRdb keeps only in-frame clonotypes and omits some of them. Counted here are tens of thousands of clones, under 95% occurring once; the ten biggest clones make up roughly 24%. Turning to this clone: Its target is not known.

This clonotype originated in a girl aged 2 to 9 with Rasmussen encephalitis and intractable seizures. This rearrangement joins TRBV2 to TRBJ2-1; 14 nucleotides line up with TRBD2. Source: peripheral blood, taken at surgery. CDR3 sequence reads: CASRRTGTSGREEQFF. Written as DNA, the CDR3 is TGTGCCAGCAGAAGGACCGGGACTAGCGGGAGAGAGGAGCAGTTCTTC.